A selection of T cell receptor beta chains follows, all from one sample in a study of cytomegalovirus exposure and HLA in healthy donors. Method: immunoSEQ multiplex PCR; TCRdb's copy keeps in-frame clones and lacks some. This table has 150,000 or so clones, over 65% appearing once. Sequencing input: PBMCs. The receptors here all came from a man aged 40-55 years in good health and CMV-seropositive. Both conserved end residues are trimmed from each CDR3. D genes are given only for firm matches.

>TRBJ1-1|TRBV6-5|NA|14
ASSYGAGPSNTEAF
>TRBJ1-1|TRBV27|NA|14
ASSLTPGRVDTEAF
>TRBJ1-5|TRBV6-6|NA|12
ASSPLGADQPQH
>TRBJ2-3|TRBV2|TRBD2|13
ASKLAALSTDTQY
>TRBJ2-2|TRBV4-1|NA|13
ASSQSEQGTGELF
>TRBJ1-2|TRBV6-5|NA|11
ASSEVWGPGYT
>TRBJ1-2|TRBV28|NA|11
ASSLPGSYGYT
>TRBJ2-3|TRBV10-2|TRBD2|13
ASTNKRGAGDTQY
>TRBJ2-3|TRBV7-8|TRBD2|13
ASSLVAGGTDTQY
>TRBJ2-3|TRBV19|NA|11
ASSIGQMDTQY
>TRBJ1-5|TRBV30|TRBD1|12
AWSGGQAAPPQH
>TRBJ2-1|TRBV5-4|TRBD1|14
ASSSPPGGYAGEQF
>TRBJ2-7|TRBV11-3|TRBD1|12
ASSSKGARYEQY
>TRBJ2-7|TRBV7-2|TRBD2|15
ASSFGTSGGAGYEQY
>TRBJ2-3|TRBV27|TRBD2|16
ASTPWTSGGAGTDTQY
>TRBJ1-5|TRBV2|TRBD1|11
ASRQGPHQPQH
>TRBJ1-2|TRBV4-3|NA|14
ASSLDMDRTNYGYT
>TRBJ2-3|TRBV11-2|TRBD2|13
ASSLPRTSLDTQY
>TRBJ2-2|TRBV30|TRBD1|12
ARRQGPHTGELF
>TRBJ2-2|TRBV7-9|TRBD1|13
ASSPDRDGTGELF
>TRBJ1-1|TRBV7-3|NA|14
ASSPRTLTMNTEAF
>TRBJ1-1|TRBV5-6|TRBD1|12
ASSPGQSNTEAF
>TRBJ2-1|TRBV19|NA|10
ASSFAAGEQF
>TRBJ2-5|TRBV6-6|NA|12
ASSSGAGSETQY
>TRBJ2-1|TRBV4-3|NA|13
ASSQEGGWSNEQF
>TRBJ1-4|TRBV6-1|NA|12
ASSAREGRGELF
>NA|TRBV2|NA|10
ASSGGSHEQY
>TRBJ2-3|TRBV5-1|NA|13
ASSLGGPGLDTQY